The 21 T cell receptor beta chains below were found in one sample sequenced in a study of beta chain features in type 1 diabetes. The entirety of the isolated RNA underwent reverse transcription, so expressed TCRB transcripts were sequenced. The data were produced by immunoSEQ multiplex PCR, yet TCRdb's version contains in-frame clones alone and is incomplete. The sample includes hundreds of thousands of clones, 68% seen only once; the top ten take 0.053%. Sample: naive CD4+ T cells from blood. These receptor sequences come from a young man in good health.

With regard to this clone: Additional DNA sequences in this sample encode the identical CDR3. The V and J genes are TRBV29-1 and TRBJ1-4; the D is unclear. The CDR3 runs to 12 residues. Germline V gene sequence: CDR1 SQVTM, CDR2 ANQGSEA. V dropped 1 base and J dropped 4 bases, with 4 bases sitting between them. The CDR3 region has the DNA TGCAGCGTTGAAGGAGGTAATGAAAAACTGTTTTTT. Its translation is CSVEGGNEKLFF.

This clone appeared a few times. The gene calls are TRBV4-3 and TRBJ2-5, with a weak D call TRBD1 (6 bases). Germline CDR1 and CDR2: LGHNA and YSLEER. V lost 0 bases, J lost 2 bases, and 16 bases lay in between. This CDR3 is 17 amino acids long. Here the CDR3 reads CASSQDGLQGWQETQYF. As DNA, the CDR3 is TGCGCCAGCAGCCAAGATGGATTACAGGGATGGCAAGAGACCCAGTACTTC.

The chain is built from TRBV4-2 and TRBJ2-3; TRBD1 agrees at 12 bases. Trimming took 3 bases from V and 4 from J; bases not matched to a gene: 2. Per germline, CDR1 LGHNA and CDR2 YNFKEQ. This CDR3 contains 15 residues. This CDR3 reads CASSQGQGAPDTQYF. CDR3 nucleotide sequence: TGTGCCAGCAGCCAGGGACAGGGGGCCCCAGATACGCAGTATTTT.

The CDR3 DNA follows: TGCACCTGCCTCGGTAGCACAGATACGCAGTATTTT. It translates to CTCLGSTDTQYF. This sequence joins TRBV29-1 and TRBJ2-3; D ambiguous. This CDR3 is 12 amino acids long. Germline values: CDR1 SQVTM, CDR2 ANQGSEA.

This clone has just a few counts. This chain uses TRBV7-9 with TRBJ1-5, with D possibly being TRBD1 (6 bases). Germline V gene sequence: CDR1 SEHNR, CDR2 FQNEAQ (reference sequence). Between the trimmed V and J ends, which lost 5 bases and 5 bases, there was a span of 10 bases. This CDR3 region has 13 residues. The CDR3 bases are TGTGCCAGCAGCATAGACAGGTATCAGCCCCAGCATTTT. This gives the protein CASSIDRYQPQHF.

This clone was counted between two and nine times. The V call is TRBV7-2, the J call TRBJ2-7; D ambiguous. CDR1 is SGHTA and CDR2 is FQGNSA in the germline V gene. V lost 1 base, J lost 0 bases, and 10 bases lay in between. The CDR3 consists of 15 residues. The CDR3 sequence is CASSLGHPGSYEQYF. The DNA for the CDR3 is TGTGCCAGCAGCTTAGGACACCCTGGCTCCTACGAGCAGTACTTC.

This sequence joins TRBV7-2 and TRBJ1-2, with a possible D match to TRBD1 (6 bases). The germline gives CDR1 SGHTA, CDR2 FQGNSA. The CDR3 has 14 residues. CDR3 DNA: TGTGCAGTGGATACCGGACAGTTTAACTATGGCTACACCTTC. Translated, it gives CAVDTGQFNYGYTF.

This chain uses TRBV7-2 with TRBJ2-3, with D hard to call. The CDR3 runs 15 residues. Trimming removed 2 bases from V and 4 bases from J, with 13 bases in between. Germline CDR1 and CDR2: SGHTA and FQGNSA. CDR3 sequence (DNA): TGTGCCAGCAGCTTAAGGTCGGCCCTCCCAGATACGCAGTATTTT. Protein sequence: CASSLRSALPDTQYF.

The chain employs TRBV7-9 and TRBJ2-2; TRBD2 matches 11 bases. The J segment lost 5 bases and the V segment lost 5 bases, leaving 4 bases of the junction unmatched. The CDR3 spans 15 residues. Germline values: CDR1 SEHNR, CDR2 FQNEAQ (reference sequence). CDR3 bases: TGTGCCAGCAGCAAACTAGCGGGAGAGACCGGGGAGCTGTTTTTT. It translates to CASSKLAGETGELFF.

This clone was picked up a small number of times. The chain uses TRBV13 and TRBJ1-2; 9 bases are a match to TRBD1. Per the germline V gene, CDR1 is PRHDT and CDR2 is FYEKMQ (reference sequence). This CDR3 region has 15 residues. V gave up 2 bases and J gave up 3 bases; unmatched junction bases: 4. The CDR3 loop is CASSLRTGEYYGYTF. The CDR3, as DNA: TGTGCCAGCAGCTTACGGACAGGGGAGTACTATGGCTACACCTTC.

The chain links TRBV10-3 to TRBJ2-5; no definite D call. Trimming stripped 10 bases from V and 1 base from J, with 13 bases between. From germline, CDR1 is ENHRY and CDR2 SYGVKD. This CDR3 spans 13 amino acids. As DNA, the CDR3 is TGTGCCACTCGAGGACGGGCCCAAGAGACCCAGTACTTC. This sequence encodes CATRGRAQETQYF.

The sample holds a few counts of this clone. The V and J genes are TRBV29-1 and TRBJ2-2; 7 bases line up with TRBD2. Germline V gene data show CDR1 as SQVTM and CDR2 as ANQGSEA. Trimming cost V 5 bases and J 3 bases; bases outside gene matches: 3. The length of the CDR3 is 13 residues. Written as DNA, the CDR3 is TGCAGCGTTCGTCGGGAGGACACCGGGGAGCTGTTTTTT. It specifies CSVRREDTGELFF.

This chain links TRBV7-2 with TRBJ1-6; D is undetermined. The germline V gene has CDR1 SGHTA and CDR2 FQGNSA. V shed 0 bases and J shed 8 bases, with 11 bases lying between them. The CDR3 spans 15 residues. CDR3 in amino acids: CASSLAMRMDSPLHF. The CDR3 region has the DNA TGTGCCAGCAGCTTAGCGATGAGAATGGATTCACCCCTCCACTTT.

The CDR3 spells CATGGSGRHSYEQYF. CDR3 nucleotide sequence: TGTGCCACCGGGGGTAGCGGGAGGCACTCCTACGAGCAGTACTTC. V usage is TRBV27 and J usage is TRBJ2-7; 10 nucleotides match TRBD2. V lost 10 bases and J lost 0; bases outside the gene matches: 9. The CDR3 covers 15 residues. Germline loops: CDR1 MNHEY, CDR2 SMNVEV (reference sequence).

This clone came up a few times. V usage is TRBV29-1 and J usage is TRBJ2-3; 7 bases align to TRBD1. V lost 6 bases, J lost 1 base, and 4 bases stayed unmatched. This CDR3 spans 13 amino acids. From germline, CDR1 is SQVTM and CDR2 ANQGSEA. The CDR3 nucleotides read TGCAGCGTCGGACAGGAACGCACAGATACGCAGTATTTT. Translating gives CSVGQERTDTQYF.

As regards this clone: Other DNA sequences in the sample encode the same CDR3. The rearrangement links TRBV29-1 to TRBJ2-3, with D possibly TRBD2 on 6 matching bases. V shed 4 bases and J shed 2 bases, with 10 bases lying between them. The CDR3 consists of 13 residues. Germline assignment: CDR1 SQVTM and CDR2 ANQGSEA. The DNA of the CDR3 is TGCAGCGTTGCGGGGGTACACACAGATACGCAGTATTTT. Amino acids: CSVAGVHTDTQYF.

This clone was counted a few times. The genes are TRBV30 and TRBJ2-7, with TRBD1 identical over 7 bases. With V trimmed by 8 bases and J by 4 bases, 5 bases remained unmatched. The CDR3 is 11 residues long. The germline V gene has CDR1 GTSNPN and CDR2 SVGIG (reference sequence). This CDR3 reads CALDRAYEQYF. The DNA for the CDR3 is TGTGCCCTAGACAGGGCGTACGAGCAGTACTTC.

The rearrangement links TRBV9 to TRBJ2-7; no clear D. CDR3 length: 15 amino acids. Trimming removed 0 bases at V and 0 bases at J, with 10 bases between. Germline lookup yields CDR1 SGDLS and CDR2 YYNGEE. The CDR3: CASSVGLPSSYEQYF. The CDR3 coding sequence is TGTGCCAGCAGCGTAGGGCTCCCAAGCTCCTACGAGCAGTACTTC.

The V and J genes are TRBV27 and TRBJ2-1; 12 bases fit TRBD2. CDR1 and CDR2 (germline): MNHEY, SMNVEV (reference sequence). This CDR3 region has 19 residues. Trimming took 4 bases from V and 2 from J; bases not matched to a gene: 12. The CDR3, as DNA: TGTGCCAGCAGTTCCATGACTAGCGGGGGCTCGGGCGCCTACAATGAGCAGTTCTTC. Translating gives CASSSMTSGGSGAYNEQFF.

The chain recombines TRBV5-4 with TRBJ2-2; 8 bases are a match to TRBD2. Trimming took 2 bases from V and 5 from J; bases not matched to a gene: 8. The CDR3 is 16 amino acids. CDR1 is SGHNT, CDR2 YYREEE, per germline (reference sequence). CDR3 in DNA: TGTGCCAGCAGCTTCCTCGGGCGGGAGGAGACCGGGGAGCTGTTTTTT. Amino acid sequence: CASSFLGREETGELFF. The variable domain in full, completed from reference TRBV5-4 and TRBJ2-2, reads ETGVTQSPTHLIKTRGQQVTLRCSSQSGHNTVSWYQQALGQGPQFIFQYYREEENGRGNFPPRFSGLQFPNYSSELNVNALELDDSALYLCASSFLGREETGELFFGEGSRLTVL.

CDR3 amino acids: CAWTQDTYEQYF. As DNA, the CDR3 is TGTGCCTGGACCCAGGATACCTACGAGCAGTACTTC. The genes are TRBV30 and TRBJ2-7; no reliable D call. Germline assignment: CDR1 GTSNPN and CDR2 SVGIG (reference sequence). V shed 4 bases and J shed 2 bases, with 9 bases lying between them. The CDR3 consists of 12 residues.